Described below is a single TCR beta chain sequence and its context. The V end was cut by 2 bases, the J end by 0 bases, with 29 bases between. Germline assignment: CDR1 MNHEY and CDR2 SMNVEV (reference sequence). The CDR3 length is 22 residues. This record comes from a study of blood T cell repertoires in COVID-19. For the study at large: The study drew acute and convalescent COVID-19 samples from the United States, Italy and Spain. PBMCs, B-cell-depleted T cells, or T cells were the source of the cDNA or gDNA that made up the material.

Seattle enrolled patients during active infection and tracked them longitudinally. Original handling: Nucleated cell counts were estimated from reference gene primer amplification. Sequenced by immunoSEQ multiplex PCR; TCRdb stores in-frame clones only, minus some. The V and J calls and the clone size are those of that table, but D and trimming were determined from the DNA. This table has roughly 250,000 clones, approximately 85% appearing once. The sample was peripheral blood. J is TRBJ2-1 and V is TRBV27; TRBD2 might be the D (11 bases). This receptor was obtained from a human donor with COVID-19, enrolled during active disease. The donor label of this sample is uncertain. CDR3 coding DNA: TGTGCCAGCAGTTTAAAGTTGTCGGGGGACAGGGGACTAGCGGCCTCCTACAATGAGCAGTTCTTC. Its protein is CASSLKLSGDRGLAASYNEQFF.